The 3 T cell receptor beta chains below were found in one sample sequenced in a study of shared clonotypes between healthy human individuals. As defined, naive CD8 cells were CD45RO-negative and positively selected for CCR7, with terminally differentiated effector memory CD45RA+ cells excluded. Repertoires were generated with immunoSEQ multiplex PCR, while TCRdb's copy carries only in-frame clones and drops some. The sample carries 2 million to 2.5 million clones, about 92% recorded once. The sample was naive CD8+ T cells from PBMCs. The receptors here all came from a young man in good health. Some clones in this sample may be carry-over from other donors' samples.

The chain uses TRBV27 and TRBJ2-7, with 10 bases that match TRBD2. The trim removed 6 bases at V and 1 base at J, leaving 9 bases unmatched. This CDR3 has 16 amino acids. Germline lookup yields CDR1 MNHEY and CDR2 SMNVEV (reference sequence). CDR3 in DNA: TGTGCCAGCAGCCCATCTAGCGGGAGAGTGTCCTACGAGCAGTACTTC. It yields the protein CASSPSSGRVSYEQYF.

This chain links TRBV30 with TRBJ2-7, with D maybe TRBD1 (5 bases). Trimming stripped 2 bases from V and 6 bases from J, with 17 bases between. The CDR3 extends over 14 amino acids. CDR1 GTSNPN and CDR2 SVGIG come from the germline V gene (reference sequence). The CDR3 protein is CAWSFAAGPGEQYF. CDR3 DNA: TGTGCCTGGAGTTTTGCAGCAGGGCCAGGCGAGCAGTACTTC.

This sequence joins TRBV19 and TRBJ2-1; 7 bases match TRBD2. CDR3 size: 13 residues. Germline trimming cut 4 bases from V and 7 bases from J; bases unmatched to any gene: 4. CDR1 LNHDA and CDR2 SQIVND come from the germline V gene (reference sequence). CDR3 DNA: TGTGCCAGTAGTACTACGCGGGGGAATGAGCAGTTCTTC. This translates into CASSTTRGNEQFF.